This TCR beta chain was obtained from a study of shared T cell receptors in the human thymus. The method was immunoSEQ multiplex PCR; TCRdb's version includes in-frame clones alone and lacks a portion of them. The sample carries some 660,000 clones, around 87% recorded once. The CDR3 is 16 residues long. Deletions cut 1 base from V and 3 bases from J, with 14 bases between. Germline CDR1 and CDR2: SGHKS and YYEKEE (reference sequence). This same sample was also part of a study on human thymus T cells. That publication notes: The study used thymus tissue resected during corrective heart surgery.

Sequenced: thymocytes. The V and J genes are TRBV5-5 and TRBJ1-3; tentatively, D is TRBD1 (5 bases). This clonotype was obtained from a boy under two years old with a congenital heart defect. CDR3: CASSLSYRGSGNTIYF. The CDR3 region has the DNA TGTGCCAGCAGCTTGTCATATAGGGGCAGTGGAAACACCATATATTTT.